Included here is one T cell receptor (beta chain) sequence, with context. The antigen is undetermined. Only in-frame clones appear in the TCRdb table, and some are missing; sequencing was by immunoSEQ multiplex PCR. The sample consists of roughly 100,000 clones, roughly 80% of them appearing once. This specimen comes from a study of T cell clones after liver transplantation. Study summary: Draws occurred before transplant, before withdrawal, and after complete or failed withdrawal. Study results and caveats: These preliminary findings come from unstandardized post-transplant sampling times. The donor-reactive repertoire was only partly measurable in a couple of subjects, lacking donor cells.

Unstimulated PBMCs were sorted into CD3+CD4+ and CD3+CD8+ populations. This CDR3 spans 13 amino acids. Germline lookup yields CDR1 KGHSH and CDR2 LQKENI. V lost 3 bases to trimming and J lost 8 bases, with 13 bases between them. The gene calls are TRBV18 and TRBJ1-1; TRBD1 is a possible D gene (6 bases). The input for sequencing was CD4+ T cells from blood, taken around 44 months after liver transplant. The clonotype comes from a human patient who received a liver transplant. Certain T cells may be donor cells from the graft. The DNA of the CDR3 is TGTGCCAGCTCACCCAGGGGCAGGGGCGAAGCTTTCTTT. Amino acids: CASSPRGRGEAFF.